What follows describes a single TCR beta chain. Its antigen is not known. V was clipped by 2 bases and J by 4 bases; unmatched bases: 8. CDR1 GTSNPN and CDR2 SVGIG come from the germline V gene (reference sequence). This CDR3 has 15 residues. This specimen comes from a study of tumor-infiltrating lymphocytes in localized non-small cell lung cancer. Study results and limitations: Immunotypes IM1 and IM2 had similar TCR-derived T-cell fractions. Each assay used a separate piece of the same tissue. Tumor T-cell fraction was not associated with recurrence-free survival.

Clones were read by immunoSEQ multiplex PCR, and TCRdb kept only the in-frame ones, dropping some. The sample holds approximately 24,000 clones; roughly three fifths are singletons and the top ten take around 5.4%. Sequenced: lung tumor tissue. This TCR was recovered from a human donor with non-small cell lung cancer. The rearrangement joins TRBV30 to TRBJ2-3, with 8 bases matching TRBD2. The chain's CDR3 is CAWSIMGLEADTQYF. In DNA form, the CDR3 reads TGTGCCTGGAGTATTATGGGACTAGAGGCAGATACGCAGTATTTT. Filled out from reference TRBV30 and TRBJ2-3, the complete variable domain reads SQTIHQWPATLVQPVGSPLSLECTVEGTSNPNLYWYRQAAGRGLQLLFYSVGIGQISSEVPQNLSASRPQDRQFILSSKKLLLSDSGFYLCAWSIMGLEADTQYFGPGTRLTVL.